Each of the 12 T cell receptor beta chains below was sequenced from the same sample in a study of T cell repertoires in cytomegalovirus infection (dated by TCRdb to about 2019). No antigen is known for these receptors. This sample's treatment or condition label indicates: in vitro stimulation with specific CMV peptide epitopes to enrich CMV-specific T cells. The sample was run on an Illumina HiSeq 1500. TCRdb's own reprocessing of the public reads used fastp at Q25 and MiXCR and kept productive beta chains. Here each entry gathers all rows of one CDR3 protein and keeps the most common genes and DNA. The table for this sample lists some 110,000 distinct CDR3 sequences; more than 25% of them were counted only once. The ten largest clones capture around three fifths of the sample. The source material was CD8+ T cells from cultured PBMCs, sampled from culture after CMV antigen stimulation. The receptors come from a human donor in good health (CMV status not recorded). Some clones in this sample may be carry-over from other donors' samples.

The rearrangement joins TRBV12-3 or TRBV12-4 to TRBJ1-5; 10 nucleotides agree with TRBD1. The ends lost 4 bases at V and 3 bases at J; junction bases unmatched: 9. This CDR3 is 17 amino acids long. The CDR3 nucleotides read TGTGCCAGCAGTTCCCCCGGGACAGGGGATGCCAATCAGCCCCAGCATTTT. It yields the protein CASSSPGTGDANQPQHF.

V is TRBV12-3 or TRBV12-4 and J is TRBJ1-5; D is unresolved. The V gene lost 0 bases and the J gene lost 11 bases, with 8 bases spanning the gap. The CDR3 is 12 residues long. The CDR3 sequence is CASSLASWSQHF. The CDR3 DNA sequence: TGTGCCAGCAGTTTAGCTAGTTGGTCCCAGCATTTT.

The V and J genes are TRBV6-6 and TRBJ1-5, with a possible D match to TRBD1 (5 bases). V was cut by 6 bases and J by 1 base, with 19 bases left in between. The CDR3 length is 17 residues. Germline CDR1 reads MNHNY; CDR2 reads SVGAGI (reference sequence). Here the CDR3 reads CASSISDILSSNQPQHF. The CDR3, as DNA: TGTGCCAGCAGCATCTCGGACATTCTGTCGAGCAATCAGCCCCAGCATTTT.

There are many counts of this clonotype. This rearrangement joins TRBV12-3 or TRBV12-4 to TRBJ2-5, with 7 bases identical to TRBD1. The length of the CDR3 is 14 residues. J gave up 5 bases and V 3 bases, and 6 bases lay outside the gene matches. This CDR3 is CASSFTGVVETQYF. CDR3 DNA: TGTGCCAGCAGTTTTACAGGGGTGGTCGAGACCCAGTACTTC.

J is TRBJ1-6 and V is TRBV2, with no clear D. V was cut by 2 bases and J by 7 bases, with 9 bases left in between. Germline loops: CDR1 SNHLY, CDR2 FYNNEI. This CDR3 region has 14 residues. CDR3 region: CASSEWQSNSPLHF. CDR3 coding DNA: TGTGCCAGCAGTGAATGGCAGAGCAATTCACCCCTCCACTTT.

The chain recombines TRBV19 with TRBJ1-4; D is perhaps TRBD1 (5 bases). V was cut by 3 bases and J by 4 bases, with 15 bases left in between. The CDR3 totals 16 residues. Germline CDR1 and CDR2: LNHDA and SQIVND (reference sequence). For the CDR3, the DNA is TGTGCCAGTAGTATGGGCCCAGGGTTGGATAATGAAAAACTGTTTTTT. Amino acids: CASSMGPGLDNEKLFF.

This clonotype was seen many times. CDR3: CASSRQGPYPGELFF. In DNA, the CDR3 is TGTGCCAGCAGTCGACAGGGACCCTATCCCGGGGAGCTGTTTTTT. The chain couples TRBV27 to TRBJ2-2; 7 bases fit TRBD1. The V gene end was trimmed by 5 bases and the J gene end by 6 bases; junction bases not matched to a gene: 9. CDR1 is MNHEY, CDR2 SMNVEV, per germline (reference sequence). The CDR3 covers 15 residues.

The chain joins TRBV27 to TRBJ2-7, with 8 bases matching TRBD1. The germline V gene encodes CDR1 MNHEY and CDR2 SMNVEV (reference sequence). The CDR3 consists of 14 residues. With 6 bases clipped from V and 2 bases from J, the junction kept 6 bases outside the gene matches. The DNA of the CDR3 is TGTGCCAGCAGCCCGGGACAGGAACCCTACGAGCAGTACTTC. Its translation is CASSPGQEPYEQYF.

This chain uses TRBV10-3 with TRBJ2-2; D might be TRBD1 (5 bases). Trimming cost V 6 bases and J 6 bases, with 20 bases left between them. Germline V gene lookup returns CDR1 ENHRY and CDR2 SYGVKD. The CDR3 is made up of 16 amino acids. The CDR3 DNA reads TGTGCCATCAGAAAACCACAGGTCGGTGGACCCGGGGAGCTGTTTTTT. This sequence encodes CAIRKPQVGGPGELFF.

This clonotype was counted a single time. The chain joins TRBV5-6 to TRBJ1-5, with D hard to call. Germline CDR1 reads SGHDT; CDR2 reads YYEEEE. The germline V and J ends were trimmed by 5 bases and 5 bases, with 8 bases remaining between them. This CDR3 has 12 amino acids. CDR3 nucleotide sequence: TGTGCCAGCAGAATGGAGGATCAGCCCCAGCATTTT. It is translated as CASRMEDQPQHF.

The chain has TRBV6-6 and TRBJ1-1; D not resolved. CDR3 length equals 13 residues. Between the trimmed V and J ends, which lost 5 bases and 6 bases, there was a span of 13 bases. Germline-derived CDR1 and CDR2 are MNHNY and SVGAGI (reference sequence). The CDR3, as DNA: TGTGCCAGCAGTCAAACAGTGATTGCTGAAGCTTTCTTT. Amino acid sequence: CASSQTVIAEAFF.

The chain has TRBV11-2 and TRBJ2-5; D not resolved. V lost 5 bases and J lost 4, with 20 bases in between. CDR3 length: 16 residues. Germline lookup yields CDR1 SGHAT and CDR2 FQNNGV. The CDR3 spells CASSPVRLELGETQYF. DNA of the CDR3: TGTGCCAGCAGCCCCGTCCGACTTGAGTTGGGAGAGACCCAGTACTTC.